These 32 T cell receptor beta chains came from one sample sequenced in a study of shared clonotypes between healthy human individuals. Profiling relied on immunoSEQ multiplex PCR, and the TCRdb table lists in-frame clones only, not all of them. The table has more than 2,000,000 clones, just over 90% seen once. What was sequenced was naive CD4+ T cells sorted from blood. Regarding subset: CD45RA+ positively selected. The receptor set was obtained from a man aged 18 to 29 in good health.

The chain uses TRBV6-5 and TRBJ1-2, with 8 bases that match TRBD1. The CDR3 runs to 14 residues. Germline CDR1 MNHEY, CDR2 SVGAGI. J gave up 4 bases and V 4 bases, and 5 bases lay outside the gene matches. This CDR3 is CASSWYRGAYGYTF. The CDR3 DNA reads as TGTGCCAGCAGTTGGTACAGGGGGGCCTATGGCTACACCTTC.

The rearrangement links TRBV12-5 to TRBJ2-5; tentative D call: TRBD2 (6 bases). The V and J ends lost 1 base and 4 bases respectively, with 16 bases between them. The CDR3 runs to 16 residues. Germline values: CDR1 LGHNT, CDR2 FRNRAP. The CDR3 protein is CASGLGTSLPLETQYF. CDR3 nucleotide sequence: TGTGCTAGTGGTTTGGGAACTAGCCTACCACTAGAGACCCAGTACTTC.

The rearrangement uses TRBV11-2 and TRBJ1-1; D is possibly TRBD1 (5 bases). Germline values: CDR1 SGHAT, CDR2 FQNNGV. The CDR3 is 15 residues long. Trimming left V 4 bases short and J 2 bases short, with 14 bases between. CDR3 nucleotides: TGTGCCAGCAGCTCTCCGGGACCCCGAAACACTGAAGCTTTCTTT. Its protein is CASSSPGPRNTEAFF.

J is TRBJ1-4 and V is TRBV2; D not resolved. The CDR3 sequence is 14 residues long. In germline, CDR1 is SNHLY, CDR2 FYNNEI. V was clipped by 2 bases and J by 1 base, with 5 bases between them. The CDR3 DNA sequence: TGTGCCAGCAGTGAAATTGGAACTAATGAAAAACTGTTTTTT. Its translation: CASSEIGTNEKLFF.

This chain connects TRBV11-2 to TRBJ1-4, with TRBD1 as a possible D gene (5 bases). From germline, CDR1 is SGHAT and CDR2 FQNNGV. V was clipped by 5 bases and J by 15 bases, with 16 bases between them. There are 12 residues in the CDR3. CDR3 sequence reads: CASSQRPGIMFF. The CDR3, as DNA: TGTGCCAGCAGCCAAAGGCCAGGGATAATGTTTTTT.

The rearrangement links TRBV15 to TRBJ2-5; D could derive from TRBD1 or TRBD2 (5 bases each). Trimming took off 5 bases at V and 5 bases at J, with 18 bases between the two ends. CDR3 length equals 15 residues. CDR1 is LNHNV and CDR2 is YYDKDF in the germline V gene (reference sequence). CDR3 region: CATSSRIGTSETQYF. CDR3 coding DNA: TGTGCCACCAGCTCGAGGATCGGGACCTCGGAGACCCAGTACTTC. Combining the CDR3 with reference TRBV15 and TRBJ2-5 gives the whole variable domain DAMVIQNPRYQVTQFGKPVTLSCSQTLNHNVMYWYQQKSSQAPKLLFHYYDKDFNNEADTPDNFQSRRPNTSFCFLDIRSPGLGDTAMYLCATSSRIGTSETQYFGPGTRLLVL.

V is TRBV7-2 and J is TRBJ2-7; perhaps TRBD2 as D (5 bases). CDR1 is SGHTA and CDR2 is FQGNSA in the germline V gene. Trimming removed 6 bases from V and 7 bases from J, with 25 bases in between. This CDR3 has 16 amino acids. The CDR3 DNA reads as TGTGCCAGCAGTTGGCTAGGTGGGAGCCCCTCGGGAGAGCAGTACTTC. Encoded protein: CASSWLGGSPSGEQYF.

V usage is TRBV5-1 and J usage is TRBJ2-3; TRBD2 matches 7 bases. This CDR3 region has 16 residues. Germline V gives CDR1 SGHRS, CDR2 YFSETQ. The trim removed 4 bases at V and 6 bases at J, leaving 14 bases unmatched. Written as DNA, the CDR3 is TGCGCCAGCAGCCCAGCTAGCGGTGCTCGTGTGGATACGCAGTATTTT. Protein sequence: CASSPASGARVDTQYF.

The chain employs TRBV5-5 and TRBJ2-5, with 7 nucleotides matching TRBD2. This CDR3 comprises 17 residues. V dropped 0 bases and J dropped 4; count of bases not matched to a gene: 12. The germline gives CDR1 SGHKS, CDR2 YYEKEE (reference sequence). Here the CDR3 reads CASSLAFQAGAGETQYF. The CDR3 coding sequence is TGTGCCAGCAGCTTGGCCTTCCAGGCGGGAGCCGGAGAGACCCAGTACTTC.

The chain uses TRBV6-1 and TRBJ1-4; D not certain. The germline CDR1 and CDR2 sequences are MNHNS and SASEGT. This CDR3 spans 14 amino acids. Trimming left V 1 base short and J 1 base short, with 4 bases between. The CDR3 is CASSEGVTNEKLFF. In nucleotides, the CDR3 is TGTGCCAGCAGTGAAGGTGTAACTAATGAAAAACTGTTTTTT.

This chain joins TRBV25-1 and TRBJ2-5; 9 nucleotides agree with TRBD2. Matching the DNA end better, TRBJ2-7 makes the J call doubtful. The CDR3 runs to 15 residues. CDR1 MGHDK and CDR2 SYGVNS come from the germline V gene. The CDR3 DNA follows: TGTGCCAGCAGTCCCCGGCTAGCGGGGTCCTACGAGCAGTACTTC. Protein: CASSPRLAGSYEQYF.

V is TRBV11-2 and J is TRBJ2-3; D ambiguous. Germline V gene data show CDR1 as SGHAT and CDR2 as FQNNGV. V gave up 2 bases and J gave up 7 bases, with 4 bases separating them. This CDR3 has 11 residues. In nucleotides, the CDR3 is TGTGCCAGCAGCTTATCAAATACGCAGTATTTT. Its translation: CASSLSNTQYF.

On this clone itself: In the same sample, other DNA sequences code for this CDR3. This rearrangement joins TRBV19 to TRBJ2-7; tentatively, D is TRBD1 (6 bases). This CDR3 is built from 12 residues. V was shortened by 6 bases and J by 4 bases, with 10 bases between the two germline ends. Germline CDR1 is LNHDA and CDR2 is SQIVND (reference sequence). The CDR3 loop reads CASSSTGYEQYF. The DNA of the CDR3 is TGTGCCAGTAGCTCCACAGGGTACGAGCAGTACTTC.

The chain carries TRBV5-6 and TRBJ2-5, with D possibly being TRBD2 (7 bases). The germline V and J ends were trimmed by 0 bases and 5 bases, with 17 bases remaining between them. Per germline, CDR1 SGHDT and CDR2 YYEEEE. This CDR3 region has 16 residues. CDR3 coding DNA: TGTGCCAGCAGCTTGGGTTATGGGGGGGGCCTGGAGACCCAGTACTTC. Translation gives CASSLGYGGGLETQYF.

V gene TRBV9 combines with J gene TRBJ1-6, with TRBD1 identical over 7 bases. Losses at the gene ends were 5 bases for V and 10 bases for J; bases not matched to a gene: 9. The CDR3 covers 14 residues. From germline, CDR1 is SGDLS and CDR2 YYNGEE. CDR3 region: CASRGDSERSPLHF. The CDR3 coding sequence is TGTGCCAGCAGGGGGGACAGTGAAAGGTCACCCCTCCACTTT.

This clone occurred once. The chain is built from TRBV5-1 and TRBJ2-3; D call uncertain. The CDR3 has 15 amino acids. The germline V gene has CDR1 SGHRS and CDR2 YFSETQ. The V end was cut by 3 bases, the J end by 0 bases, with 11 bases between. DNA of the CDR3: TGCGCCAGCAGCTCGACCGCAGGTAGCACAGATACGCAGTATTTT. It codes for CASSSTAGSTDTQYF.

The chain is built from TRBV7-2 and TRBJ1-3; D is undetermined. Per germline, CDR1 SGHTA and CDR2 FQGNSA. V was pared by 5 bases and J by 2 bases, with 4 bases between. This CDR3 comprises 12 residues. CDR3 loop: CASSHTGNTIYF. The DNA for the CDR3 is TGTGCCAGCAGCCACACTGGAAACACCATATATTTT.

J is TRBJ2-7 and V is TRBV11-1; 11 nucleotides match TRBD2. Germline CDR1 and CDR2: SGHAT and FQDESV (reference sequence). This CDR3 region has 14 residues. V was pared by 8 bases and J by 4 bases, with 7 bases of the junction left unmatched. DNA for the CDR3: TGTGCCAGCCTTATACTAGCGGGAGTGTACGAGCAGTACTTC. It is translated as CASLILAGVYEQYF.

As concerns this clone: This sample also contains other DNA sequences that code for the same CDR3. This chain connects TRBV5-1 to TRBJ2-3; no firm D call. The germline V gene has CDR1 SGHRS and CDR2 YFSETQ. Trimming removed 2 bases from V and 6 bases from J, with 4 bases in between. CDR3 length: 11 residues. CDR3 residues: CASSFGDTQYF. DNA for the CDR3: TGCGCCAGCAGCTTCGGGGATACGCAGTATTTT.

The chain carries TRBV7-9 and TRBJ2-3; TRBD1 might be the D (7 bases). Germline V gene sequence: CDR1 SEHNR, CDR2 FQNEAQ (reference sequence). The CDR3 covers 16 residues. Trimming shortened V by 3 bases and J by 1 base, and 14 bases separated the two germline ends. The CDR3 nucleotides read TGTGCCAGCAGCTTCATGGAGGGGGCGCGCACAGATACGCAGTATTTT. Amino acid sequence: CASSFMEGARTDTQYF.

The chain combines TRBV2 with TRBJ2-7, with TRBD2 matching over 7 bases. This CDR3 is 15 amino acids long. V trimming: 6 bases; J trimming: 0 bases; junction bases outside the gene matches: 8. Germline CDR1 SNHLY, CDR2 FYNNEI. The CDR3 sequence is CASRDNLAASYEQYF. Written as DNA, the CDR3 is TGTGCCAGCAGGGATAATCTAGCGGCCTCCTACGAGCAGTACTTC.

This sequence joins TRBV12-5 and TRBJ2-5; no clear D. Germline loops: CDR1 LGHNT, CDR2 FRNRAP. The CDR3 has 12 residues. The ends were cut back, 0 bases at V and 4 bases at J, with 3 bases in the middle. CDR3 sequence reads: CASGLVPETQYF. The CDR3 DNA sequence: TGTGCTAGTGGTTTGGTACCAGAGACCCAGTACTTC.

The chain is built from TRBV19 and TRBJ2-7, with TRBD1 as a possible D gene (6 bases). CDR3 length equals 15 residues. Germline lookup yields CDR1 LNHDA and CDR2 SQIVND (reference sequence). The germline V and J ends were trimmed by 5 bases and 3 bases, with 17 bases remaining between them. The CDR3 here is CASSPRQGSFYEQYF. The CDR3 DNA reads as TGTGCCAGTAGTCCCCGGCAGGGGTCATTCTACGAGCAGTACTTC.

The V call is TRBV4-1, the J call TRBJ1-3, with 7 bases aligning to TRBD1. The CDR3 spans 16 residues. With 0 bases clipped from V and 2 bases from J, the junction kept 4 bases outside the gene matches. Germline V lookup: CDR1 MGHRA, CDR2 YSYEKL. CDR3 sequence (DNA): TGCGCCAGCAGCCAAGATCTGCAGGGGGCTGGAAACACCATATATTTT. It yields the protein CASSQDLQGAGNTIYF.

The chain recombines TRBV10-1 with TRBJ2-2, with D perhaps assigned TRBD1 or TRBD2 (5 bases each). There are 17 residues in the CDR3. V was clipped by 3 bases and J by 0 bases, with 14 bases between them. Germline CDR1 reads WNHNN; CDR2 reads SYGVQD (reference sequence). The CDR3 DNA reads TGCGCCAGCAGTGACCCGGGACGGACCCCGAACACCGGGGAGCTGTTTTTT. Its translation: CASSDPGRTPNTGELFF.

The chain joins TRBV6-5 to TRBJ1-1; D gene uncertain. The CDR3 consists of 14 residues. V lost 3 bases to trimming and J lost 6 bases, with 14 bases between them. Germline V lookup: CDR1 MNHEY, CDR2 SVGAGI. CDR3 DNA: TGTGCCAGCAGTTATAATCCGGGGTCGGCTGAAGCTTTCTTT. It translates to CASSYNPGSAEAFF.

This sequence joins TRBV4-1 and TRBJ1-3, with D perhaps matching TRBD1 (6 bases). The CDR3 covers 17 residues. V lost 0 bases, J lost 0 bases, and 12 bases lay in between. Germline-derived CDR1 and CDR2 are MGHRA and YSYEKL. CDR3 in DNA: TGCGCCAGCAGCCAAGATCAGGGGCGAATCTCTGGAAACACCATATATTTT. Its translation is CASSQDQGRISGNTIYF.

V gene TRBV11-2 combines with J gene TRBJ2-1, with a possible D match to TRBD2 (5 bases). The CDR3 extends over 15 amino acids. Germline CDR1 SGHAT, CDR2 FQNNGV. V lost 4 bases to trimming and J lost 3 bases, with 13 bases between them. This CDR3 reads CASSSSPRDYNEQFF. The CDR3 DNA follows: TGTGCCAGCAGCTCATCGCCTCGGGACTACAATGAGCAGTTCTTC.

J is TRBJ1-6 and V is TRBV7-3; D unclear. Trimming removed 5 bases at V and 8 bases at J, with 13 bases between. The germline V gene encodes CDR1 SGHTA and CDR2 FQGTGA. The CDR3 spans 14 residues. This chain's CDR3 is CASSPGVRDSPLHF. CDR3 coding DNA: TGTGCCAGCAGCCCTGGGGTGAGGGATTCACCCCTCCACTTT.

The V gene is TRBV29-1, the J gene TRBJ2-7, with D perhaps TRBD1 or TRBD2 (6 bases each). V was cut by 7 bases and J by 3 bases, with 13 bases left in between. The CDR3 covers 12 residues. Germline-derived CDR1 and CDR2 are SQVTM and ANQGSEA. The CDR3 DNA is TGCAGCGCGGAAGAGGGGGGCTACGAGCAGTACTTC. It is translated as CSAEEGGYEQYF.

This sequence joins TRBV6-6 and TRBJ1-5; a weak D match, TRBD1 (6 bases). V was shortened by 6 bases and J by 4 bases, with 16 bases between the two germline ends. This CDR3 comprises 15 residues. Germline V gene lookup returns CDR1 MNHNY and CDR2 SVGAGI (reference sequence). The CDR3 loop is CASSPPGTQNQPQHF. CDR3 sequence (DNA): TGTGCCAGCAGCCCCCCCGGGACACAGAATCAGCCCCAGCATTTT.

The DNA of the CDR3 is TGTGCCAGCAGCTCAATCCGGACTAGCGGCACCTACAATGAGCAGTTCTTC. It translates to CASSSIRTSGTYNEQFF. The J gene is TRBJ2-1, the V gene TRBV7-9; 10 bases fit TRBD2. V was pared by 4 bases and J by 2 bases, with 8 bases of the junction left unmatched. The CDR3 has 17 residues. Germline CDR1 reads SEHNR; CDR2 reads FQNEAQ (reference sequence). The entire variable domain, with the rest obtained from reference TRBV7-9 and TRBJ2-1, is as follows: DTGVSQNPRHKITKRGQNVTFRCDPISEHNRLYWYRQTLGQGPEFLTYFQNEAQLEKSRLLSDRFSAERPKGSFSTLEIQRTEQGDSAMYLCASSSIRTSGTYNEQFFGPGTRLTVL.